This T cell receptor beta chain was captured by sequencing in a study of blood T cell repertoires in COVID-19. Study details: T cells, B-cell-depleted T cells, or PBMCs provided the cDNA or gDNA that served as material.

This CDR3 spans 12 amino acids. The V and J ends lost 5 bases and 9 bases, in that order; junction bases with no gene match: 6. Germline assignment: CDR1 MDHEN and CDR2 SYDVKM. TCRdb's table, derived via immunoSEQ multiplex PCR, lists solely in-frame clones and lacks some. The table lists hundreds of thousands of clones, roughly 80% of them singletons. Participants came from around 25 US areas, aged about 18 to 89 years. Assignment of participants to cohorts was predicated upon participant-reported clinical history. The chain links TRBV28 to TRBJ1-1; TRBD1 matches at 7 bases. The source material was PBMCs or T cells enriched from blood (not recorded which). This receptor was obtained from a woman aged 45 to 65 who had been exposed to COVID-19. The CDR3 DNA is TGTGCCAGCAGTCCTGAGACAGGGAAAGCTTTCTTT. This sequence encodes CASSPETGKAFF. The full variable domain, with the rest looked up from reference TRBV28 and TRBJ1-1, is DVKVTQSSRYLVKRTGEKVFLECVQDMDHENMFWYRQDPGLGLRLIYFSYDVKMKEKGDIPEGYSVSREKKERFSLILESASTNQTSMYLCASSPETGKAFFGQGTRLTVV.